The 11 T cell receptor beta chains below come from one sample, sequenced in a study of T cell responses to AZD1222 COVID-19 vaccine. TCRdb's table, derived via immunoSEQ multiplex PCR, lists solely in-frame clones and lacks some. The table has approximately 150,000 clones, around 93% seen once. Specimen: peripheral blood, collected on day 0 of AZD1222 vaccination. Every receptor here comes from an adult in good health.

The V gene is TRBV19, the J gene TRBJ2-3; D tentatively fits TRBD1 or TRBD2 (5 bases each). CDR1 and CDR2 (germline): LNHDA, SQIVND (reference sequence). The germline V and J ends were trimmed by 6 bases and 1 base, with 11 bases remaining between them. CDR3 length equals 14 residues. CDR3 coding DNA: TGTGCCAGTAGACCGGGGCAGGGCACAGATACGCAGTATTTT. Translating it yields CASRPGQGTDTQYF.

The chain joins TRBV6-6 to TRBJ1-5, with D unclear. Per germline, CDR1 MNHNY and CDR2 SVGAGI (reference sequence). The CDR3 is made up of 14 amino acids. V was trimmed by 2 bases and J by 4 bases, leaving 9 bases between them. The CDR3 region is CASSYPEGNQPQHF. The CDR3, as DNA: TGTGCCAGCAGTTACCCGGAAGGTAATCAGCCCCAGCATTTT.

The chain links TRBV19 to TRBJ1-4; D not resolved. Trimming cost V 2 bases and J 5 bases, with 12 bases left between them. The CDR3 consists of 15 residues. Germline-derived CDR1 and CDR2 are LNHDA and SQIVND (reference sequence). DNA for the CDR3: TGTGCCAGTAGTATATATCGGCAGGCAAATGAAAAACTGTTTTTT. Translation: CASSIYRQANEKLFF.

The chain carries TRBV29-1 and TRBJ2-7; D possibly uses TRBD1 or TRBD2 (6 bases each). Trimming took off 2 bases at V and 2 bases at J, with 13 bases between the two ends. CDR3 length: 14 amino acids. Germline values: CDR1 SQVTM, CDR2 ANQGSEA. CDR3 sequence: CSVERGPEPYEQYF. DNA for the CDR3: TGCAGCGTTGAACGGGGGCCAGAACCCTACGAGCAGTACTTC.

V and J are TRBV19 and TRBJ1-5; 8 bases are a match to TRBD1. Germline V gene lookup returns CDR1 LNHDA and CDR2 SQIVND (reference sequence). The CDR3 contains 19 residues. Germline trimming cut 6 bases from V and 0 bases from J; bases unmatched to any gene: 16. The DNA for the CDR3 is TGTGCCAGTAGCTTCCCGGACAGGGTTCGCCTTTATAGCAATCAGCCCCAGCATTTT. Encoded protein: CASSFPDRVRLYSNQPQHF.

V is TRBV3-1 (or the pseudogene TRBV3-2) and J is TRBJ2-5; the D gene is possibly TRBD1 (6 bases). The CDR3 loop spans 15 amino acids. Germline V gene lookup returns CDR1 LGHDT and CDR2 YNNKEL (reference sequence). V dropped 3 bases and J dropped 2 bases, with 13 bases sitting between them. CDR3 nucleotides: TGTGCCAGCAGCCACGATGACAGGAGTCAAGAGACCCAGTACTTC. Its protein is CASSHDDRSQETQYF.

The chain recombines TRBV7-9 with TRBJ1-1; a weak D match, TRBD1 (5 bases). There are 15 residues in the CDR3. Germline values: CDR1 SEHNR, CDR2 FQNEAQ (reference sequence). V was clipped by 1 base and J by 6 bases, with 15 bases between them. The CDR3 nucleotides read TGTGCCAGCAGCTTAGGGGGGGTCCCAATCGCTGAAGCTTTCTTT. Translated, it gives CASSLGGVPIAEAFF. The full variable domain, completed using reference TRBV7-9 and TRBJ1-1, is DTGVSQNPRHKITKRGQNVTFRCDPISEHNRLYWYRQTLGQGPEFLTYFQNEAQLEKSRLLSDRFSAERPKGSFSTLEIQRTEQGDSAMYLCASSLGGVPIAEAFFGQGTRLTVV.

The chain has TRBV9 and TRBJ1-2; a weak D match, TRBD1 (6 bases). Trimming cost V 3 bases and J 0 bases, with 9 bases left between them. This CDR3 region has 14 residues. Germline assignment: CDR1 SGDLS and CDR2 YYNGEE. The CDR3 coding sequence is TGTGCCAGCAGCGCCAGGGGAGCTAACTATGGCTACACCTTC. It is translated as CASSARGANYGYTF. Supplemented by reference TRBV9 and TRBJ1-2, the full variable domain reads DSGVTQTPKHLITATGQRVTLRCSPRSGDLSVYWYQQSLDQGLQFLIQYYNGEERAKGNILERFSAQQFPDLHSELNLSSLELGDSALYFCASSARGANYGYTFGSGTRLTVV.

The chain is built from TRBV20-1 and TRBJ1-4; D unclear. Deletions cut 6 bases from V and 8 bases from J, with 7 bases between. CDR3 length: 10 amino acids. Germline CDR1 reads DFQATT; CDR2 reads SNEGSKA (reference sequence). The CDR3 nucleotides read TGCAGTGCAGATGGGGAAAAACTGTTTTTT. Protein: CSADGEKLFF.

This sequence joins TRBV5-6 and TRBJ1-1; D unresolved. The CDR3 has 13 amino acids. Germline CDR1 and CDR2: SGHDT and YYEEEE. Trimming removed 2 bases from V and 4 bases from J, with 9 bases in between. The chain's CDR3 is CASSFPGFTEAFF. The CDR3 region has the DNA TGTGCCAGCAGCTTTCCAGGTTTCACTGAAGCTTTCTTT.

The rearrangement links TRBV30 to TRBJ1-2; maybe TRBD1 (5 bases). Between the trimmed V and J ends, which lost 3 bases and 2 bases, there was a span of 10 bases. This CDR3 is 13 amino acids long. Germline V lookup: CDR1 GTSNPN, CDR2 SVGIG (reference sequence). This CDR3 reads CAWSLGGNYGYTF. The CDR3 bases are TGTGCCTGGAGCCTGGGGGGAAACTATGGCTACACCTTC.